What follows describes a single T cell receptor (beta chain). The sample comes from a study of T cells expressing NK-cell markers. From the 5' RACE reads, TCRdb lists one entry per CDR3 protein and no DNA. Here the sample table reports 200,000 to 300,000 distinct CDR3 sequences. The CDR3 is made up of 13 amino acids. The receptor comes from a woman between 18 and 75 years old in good health. The chain joins TRBV12-3 or TRBV12-4 to TRBJ2-3; the D call from TCRdb, TRBD1, cannot be confirmed without DNA. Sequencing was performed on blood T cells: a sorted CD56 or NKG2C T cell subset, CD4+ or CD8+ T cells, or bulk PBMC T cells (not recorded which). This CDR3 is CASRWGSTDTQYF.